This T cell receptor beta chain comes out of a study of brain T cells in children with intractable seizures. Whole-study results and caveats: Pre-surgery blood may have been undersampled, hiding some clones.

The V gene's germline CDR1 is LNHNV and CDR2 YYDKDF (reference sequence). Trimming left V 7 bases short and J 2 bases short, with 15 bases between. CDR3 length equals 15 residues. The method was immunoSEQ multiplex PCR; TCRdb's version includes in-frame clones alone and lacks a portion of them. The sample carries around 340,000 clones, roughly 93% recorded once. Time point: blood from clinic visit 5 months post-surgery; TSC patient then seizure free. Concerning this clone itself: Its target is not known.

The receptor was derived from a boy less than two years old with tuberous sclerosis and intractable seizures. The genes are TRBV15 and TRBJ1-5, with D possibly being TRBD1 (5 bases). The sample was peripheral blood, taken less than 6 months after surgery. CDR3 amino acids: CATKEAETGNQPQHF. For the CDR3, the DNA is TGTGCCACCAAAGAGGCCGAGACAGGCAATCAGCCCCAGCATTTT.